This T cell receptor (beta chain) was observed in a study of cytomegalovirus exposure and HLA in healthy donors. Here immunoSEQ multiplex PCR was the method, and the copy in TCRdb shows in-frame clones only, minus some. This sample has under 300,000 clones, with around 87% found just once. This clone was recorded only once. V was pared by 3 bases and J by 4 bases, with 12 bases between. Germline V lookup: CDR1 SGHTA, CDR2 FQGNSA. The CDR3 extends over 15 amino acids. The chain joins TRBV7-2 to TRBJ2-2, with a possible D match to TRBD2 (7 bases). This sequence originates from a woman aged 18-35 years in good health and CMV-seronegative. The sample was PBMCs. CDR3 coding DNA: TGTGCCAGCAGCTTGGGGGGGCTGGGCACCGGGGAGCTGTTTTTT. Translating gives CASSLGGLGTGELFF.